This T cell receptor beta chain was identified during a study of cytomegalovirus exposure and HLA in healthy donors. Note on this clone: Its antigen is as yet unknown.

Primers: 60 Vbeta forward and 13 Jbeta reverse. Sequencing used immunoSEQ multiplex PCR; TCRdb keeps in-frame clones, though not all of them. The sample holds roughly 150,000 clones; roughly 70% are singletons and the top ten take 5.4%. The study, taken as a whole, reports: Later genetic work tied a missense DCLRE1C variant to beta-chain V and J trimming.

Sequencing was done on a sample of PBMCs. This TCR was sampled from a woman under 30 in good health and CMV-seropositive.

The CDR3 nucleotides are TGTGCCAGCCAGAAGACCTGGAGTTCACCCCTCCACTTT. It translates to CASQKTWSSPLHF. The chain uses TRBV28 and TRBJ1-6; D unresolved. The V end was cut by 8 bases, the J end by 9 bases, with 14 bases between. The length of the CDR3 is 13 residues. The germline CDR1 and CDR2 sequences are MDHEN and SYDVKM.